Presented here are 20 T cell receptor beta chains from one specimen sequenced in a study of cytomegalovirus exposure and HLA in healthy donors (dated by TCRdb to about 2017). To prepare the library, the immunoSEQ multiplex PCR assay was applied. A mixture of 60 forward primers for TCR Vbeta segments and 13 reverse primers for TCR Jbeta segments was used in the multiplex PCR. TCRdb re-hosts the immuneACCESS table, in-frame sequences only. Its copies lack some clones; in the studies checked, an unresolved V gene accounts for under half of them, and the cause for the rest is not known. The sample records under 100,000 clones, 65% to 80% of which are singletons. The ten largest clones add up to 7% to 10% of the sample. The sample was PBMCs. The source of these receptors is a human donor in good health.

This sequence joins TRBV5-4 and TRBJ2-1; no clear D gene. Trimming stripped 0 bases from V and 7 bases from J, with 5 bases between. The length of the CDR3 is 12 residues. The germline V gene has CDR1 SGHNT and CDR2 YYREEE (reference sequence). The CDR3 DNA follows: TGTGCCAGCAGCTTGGCTCGTAATGAGCAGTTCTTC. Its protein is CASSLARNEQFF.

This clone was counted a single time. The rearrangement links TRBV9 to TRBJ2-3, with 11 positions matching TRBD1. Germline V gene data show CDR1 as SGDLS and CDR2 as YYNGEE. This CDR3 comprises 16 residues. V shed 4 bases and J 0 bases; nucleotides not matched to a gene: 4. CDR3 amino acids: CASSTRTGGSTDTQYF. In DNA form, the CDR3 reads TGTGCCAGCAGCACCCGGACAGGGGGCAGCACAGATACGCAGTATTTT.

The chain links TRBV9 to TRBJ2-2; 7 bases fit TRBD1. J gave up 5 bases and V 3 bases, and 7 bases lay outside the gene matches. Germline V lookup: CDR1 SGDLS, CDR2 YYNGEE. The CDR3 totals 15 residues. CDR3 sequence reads: CASSARQGGTGELFF. CDR3 in DNA: TGTGCCAGCAGCGCCCGACAGGGTGGTACCGGGGAGCTGTTTTTT.

This chain links TRBV11-2 with TRBJ2-2; D not resolved. This CDR3 has 13 residues. Trimming removed 4 bases at V and 4 bases at J, with 7 bases between. CDR1 and CDR2 (germline): SGHAT, FQNNGV. The CDR3 loop reads CASSSQLTGELFF. The DNA for the CDR3 is TGTGCCAGCAGCTCCCAACTCACCGGGGAGCTGTTTTTT.

The DNA for the CDR3 is TGTGCCAGCAGCCAGGGACTAGCGGGAGCAGATACGCAGTATTTT. Protein product: CASSQGLAGADTQYF. The J gene is TRBJ2-3, the V gene TRBV13; 14 bases fit TRBD2. The CDR3 spans 15 residues. Looked up from germline, CDR1 is PRHDT and CDR2 is FYEKMQ (reference sequence). V lost 5 bases and J lost 4; bases outside the gene matches: 2.

This chain uses TRBV15 with TRBJ2-1; tentatively, D is TRBD2 (5 bases). There are 15 residues in the CDR3. Germline V gene sequence: CDR1 LNHNV, CDR2 YYDKDF (reference sequence). V lost 1 base to trimming and J lost 0 bases, with 7 bases between them. The CDR3 bases are TGTGCCACCAGCAGAGCGGGGAGCTCCTACAATGAGCAGTTCTTC. Translation gives CATSRAGSSYNEQFF. The whole variable domain, remainder taken from reference TRBV15 and TRBJ2-1, is DAMVIQNPRYQVTQFGKPVTLSCSQTLNHNVMYWYQQKSSQAPKLLFHYYDKDFNNEADTPDNFQSRRPNTSFCFLDIRSPGLGDTAMYLCATSRAGSSYNEQFFGPGTRLTVL.

With regard to this clone: The junction departs from germline at one end; a sequencing error may be responsible. This sequence joins TRBV5-1 and TRBJ2-3; maybe TRBD1 (5 bases). Per the germline V gene, CDR1 is SGHRS and CDR2 is YFSETQ. The CDR3 is made up of 11 amino acids. Written as DNA, the CDR3 is TGTAACCTCACAGGCAAGGATACGCAGTATTTT. Translated, it gives CNLTGKDTQYF.

This clone was found once. The V call is TRBV6-1, the J call TRBJ1-5; D ambiguous. CDR1 is MNHNS and CDR2 is SASEGT in the germline V gene. V lost 4 bases and J 0 bases, leaving 10 bases between the germline ends. The CDR3 has 15 amino acids. In DNA form, the CDR3 reads TGTGCCAGCAGTGCCCTAACGGGTAGCAATCAGCCCCAGCATTTT. Translation gives CASSALTGSNQPQHF.

This chain uses TRBV5-1 with TRBJ2-1; 9 bases are shared with TRBD2. The CDR3 covers 16 residues. CDR1 and CDR2 (germline): SGHRS, YFSETQ. V shed 2 bases, J shed 6 bases, and the junction held 9 bases outside the gene matches. This CDR3 reads CASSFASGNRPNEQFF. CDR3 bases: TGCGCCAGCAGCTTTGCTAGCGGGAATCGGCCCAATGAGCAGTTCTTC.

In its sample, this clone was seen a few times. The chain links TRBV9 to TRBJ1-1, with D possibly TRBD1 on 6 matching bases. V lost 4 bases, J lost 0 bases, and 19 bases lay in between. The CDR3 totals 17 residues. In germline, CDR1 is SGDLS, CDR2 YYNGEE. CDR3 region: CASSPRNRVNMNTEAFF. The CDR3 bases are TGTGCCAGCAGCCCAAGAAACAGGGTTAACATGAACACTGAAGCTTTCTTT.

The chain employs TRBV6-1 and TRBJ2-1, with 9 bases identical to TRBD1. This CDR3 is 14 amino acids long. Germline lookup yields CDR1 MNHNS and CDR2 SASEGT. J lost 3 bases, V lost 11 bases, and 8 bases had no gene match. DNA for the CDR3: TGTGCCGCACGAGGGGGACAGGGCTACAATGAGCAGTTCTTC. This codes for CAARGGQGYNEQFF.

The rearrangement joins TRBV4-1 to TRBJ2-7; D perhaps matches TRBD1 (6 bases). This CDR3 contains 16 residues. Germline V CDR1 and CDR2: MGHRA, YSYEKL. The V end lost 0 bases, the J end lost 1 base, and 13 bases lay between the germline ends. The CDR3 DNA reads TGCGCCAGCAGCCAAGAGGGGGCAGGGCTGTCCTACGAGCAGTACTTC. It translates to CASSQEGAGLSYEQYF.

The chain has TRBV10-2 and TRBJ1-2; D is possibly TRBD1 (6 bases). Germline V gives CDR1 WSHSY, CDR2 SAAADI. The CDR3 loop spans 14 amino acids. V lost 6 bases and J 1 base, leaving 12 bases between the germline ends. The CDR3 loop is CASSPDRINYGYTF. As DNA, the CDR3 is TGCGCCAGCAGCCCGGACAGAATTAACTATGGCTACACCTTC.

The gene calls are TRBV7-9 and TRBJ1-1; D might be TRBD1 (5 bases). Germline V gene lookup returns CDR1 SEHNR and CDR2 FQNEAQ (reference sequence). This CDR3 is 14 amino acids long. V lost 6 bases and J lost 1, with 12 bases in between. CDR3: CASSFETENTEAFF. DNA of the CDR3: TGTGCCAGCAGTTTCGAGACAGAGAACACTGAAGCTTTCTTT. The entire variable domain, with the rest obtained from reference TRBV7-9 and TRBJ1-1, is as follows: DTGVSQNPRHKITKRGQNVTFRCDPISEHNRLYWYRQTLGQGPEFLTYFQNEAQLEKSRLLSDRFSAERPKGSFSTLEIQRTEQGDSAMYLCASSFETENTEAFFGQGTRLTVV.

This clone has just a few counts. The rearrangement links TRBV5-1 to TRBJ1-1; TRBD1 agrees at 8 bases. This CDR3 has 14 residues. J was trimmed by 1 base and V by 3 bases; bases with no gene match: 2. CDR1 is SGHRS and CDR2 is YFSETQ in the germline V gene. CDR3 bases: TGCGCCAGCAGCTACGGACAGGGGAACACTGAAGCTTTCTTT. This sequence encodes CASSYGQGNTEAFF. Together with reference TRBV5-1 and TRBJ1-1, the CDR3 gives the full variable domain: KAGVTQTPRYLIKTRGQQVTLSCSPISGHRSVSWYQQTPGQGLQFLFEYFSETQRNKGNFPGRFSGRQFSNSRSEMNVSTLELGDSALYLCASSYGQGNTEAFFGQGTRLTVV.

The chain employs TRBV11-2 and TRBJ1-1; 7 bases map to TRBD1. With V trimmed by 7 bases and J by 3 bases, 5 bases remained unmatched. There are 13 residues in the CDR3. Germline loops: CDR1 SGHAT, CDR2 FQNNGV. The CDR3, as DNA: TGTGCCAGCACCCTGGGACAGTACACTGAAGCTTTCTTT. Translated, it gives CASTLGQYTEAFF.

This clone was observed a handful of times. The chain recombines TRBV14 with TRBJ2-7, with 9 bases lining up with TRBD2. This CDR3 comprises 16 residues. The V gene end was trimmed by 4 bases and the J gene end by 3 bases; junction bases not matched to a gene: 10. Germline V gene data show CDR1 as SGHDN and CDR2 as FVKESK. The CDR3 DNA reads TGTGCCAGCAGCCCTAGCGGGGCCAACCGAAACTACGAGCAGTACTTC. Residues: CASSPSGANRNYEQYF.

This sequence joins TRBV20-1 and TRBJ2-5; D remains ambiguous. There are 10 residues in the CDR3. The ends were cut back, 6 bases at V and 2 bases at J, with 4 bases in the middle. Germline V gives CDR1 DFQATT, CDR2 SNEGSKA (reference sequence). For the CDR3, the DNA is TGCAGTGCGTCACAAGAGACCCAGTACTTC. It is translated as CSASQETQYF.

The genes are TRBV4-2 and TRBJ2-1; TRBD1 matches at 8 bases. CDR1 is LGHNA, CDR2 YNFKEQ, per germline. This CDR3 region has 16 residues. Trimming took 0 bases from V and 5 from J; bases not matched to a gene: 6. The CDR3 nucleotides are TGTGCCAGCAGCCAAGATCTGGGGGACAGGAACAATGAGCAGTTCTTC. Translation gives CASSQDLGDRNNEQFF.

The chain employs TRBV5-4 and TRBJ2-2, with TRBD1 identical over 7 bases. V gave up 4 bases and J gave up 1 base; unmatched junction bases: 4. The CDR3 contains 15 residues. Germline V gives CDR1 SGHNT, CDR2 YYREEE (reference sequence). The CDR3 loop reads CASSRTGENTGELFF. CDR3 DNA sequence: TGTGCCAGCAGCCGTACAGGGGAGAACACCGGGGAGCTGTTTTTT.